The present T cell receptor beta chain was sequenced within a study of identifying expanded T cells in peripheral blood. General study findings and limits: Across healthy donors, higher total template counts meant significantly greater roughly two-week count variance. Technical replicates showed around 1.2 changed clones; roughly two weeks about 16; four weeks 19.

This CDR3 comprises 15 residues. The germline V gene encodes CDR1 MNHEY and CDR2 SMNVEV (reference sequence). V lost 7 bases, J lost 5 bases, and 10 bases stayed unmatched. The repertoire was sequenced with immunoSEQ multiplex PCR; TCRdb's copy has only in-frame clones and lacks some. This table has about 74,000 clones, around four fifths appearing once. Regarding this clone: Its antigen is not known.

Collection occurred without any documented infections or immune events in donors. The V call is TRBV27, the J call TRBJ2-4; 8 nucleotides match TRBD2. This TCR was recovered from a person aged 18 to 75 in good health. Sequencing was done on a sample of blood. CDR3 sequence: CASTPGSGTQNIQYF. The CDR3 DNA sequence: TGTGCCAGCACCCCGGGTAGCGGGACACAAAACATTCAGTACTTC.